This T cell receptor (beta chain) was sequenced in a study of blood T cell repertoires in COVID-19. Study at large: Acute and convalescent COVID-19 specimens originated in the United States, Italy and Spain.

Germline V lookup: CDR1 SNHLY, CDR2 FYNNEI. This CDR3 has 15 amino acids. V lost 6 bases, J lost 1 base, and 4 bases stayed unmatched. In the study's own analysis: Cell counts per sample came from amplifying reference gene primers. Clones were read by immunoSEQ multiplex PCR, and TCRdb kept only the in-frame ones, dropping some. V and J calls and clone size follow that table, whereas D and trimming were derived from the DNA. Of about 58,000 clones in the sample, about 85% were seen once. The sequencing input was peripheral blood. The TCR sequence derives from a woman aged 65 to 85 with active COVID-19. The rearrangement links TRBV2 to TRBJ2-3, with 10 bases aligning to TRBD2. This chain's CDR3 is CASRGTSVGTDTQYF. The CDR3 bases are TGTGCCAGCAGAGGGACTAGCGTTGGCACAGATACGCAGTATTTT.